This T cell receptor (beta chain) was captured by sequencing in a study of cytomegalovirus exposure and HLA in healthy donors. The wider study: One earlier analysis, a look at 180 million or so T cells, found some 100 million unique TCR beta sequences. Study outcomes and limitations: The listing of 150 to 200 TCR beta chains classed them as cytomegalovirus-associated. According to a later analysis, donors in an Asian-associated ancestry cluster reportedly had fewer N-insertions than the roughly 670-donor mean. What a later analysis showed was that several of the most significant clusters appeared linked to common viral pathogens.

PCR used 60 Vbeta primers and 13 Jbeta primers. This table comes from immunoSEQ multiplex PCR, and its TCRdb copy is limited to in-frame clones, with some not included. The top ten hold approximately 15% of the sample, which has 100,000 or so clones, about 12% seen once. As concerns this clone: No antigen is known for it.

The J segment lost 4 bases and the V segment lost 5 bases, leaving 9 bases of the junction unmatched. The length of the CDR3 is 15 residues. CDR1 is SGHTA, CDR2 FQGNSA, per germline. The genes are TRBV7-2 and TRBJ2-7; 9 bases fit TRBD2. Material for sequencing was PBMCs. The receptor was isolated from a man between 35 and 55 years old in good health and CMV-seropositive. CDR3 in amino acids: CASSPNSGSQYEQYF. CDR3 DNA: TGTGCCAGCAGCCCTAATAGCGGGAGTCAGTACGAGCAGTACTTC.